This section outlines one T cell receptor (beta chain) sequence together with its context. Antigen: not known. Researchers built TCR beta libraries using quantitative 5'-RACE with molecular barcodes. TCRdb fed the 5' RACE reads into MiXCR, producing one record per CDR3 protein. This repertoire shows approximately 250,000 distinct CDR3 sequences, 20% to 30% found once; its top ten account for 0.6% to 0.75%. V was trimmed by 7 bases and J by 6 bases, leaving 15 bases between them. The CDR3 is made up of 14 amino acids. This sample stems from a study of CD8 T cells in ankylosing spondylitis. Study-level findings and limits: Previously reported in reactive arthritis synovial fluid and blood were some of the motif variants. What appeared characteristic of ankylosing spondylitis blood was a TCR beta motif of eight or nine highly homologous variants.

The clonotype was recovered from a male donor with ankylosing spondylitis or in good health (not recorded which). Material: blood, either unsorted or a sorted T cell fraction (not recorded which). The chain employs TRBV12-3 or TRBV12-4 and TRBJ2-2; D may be TRBD2 (7 bases). As DNA, the CDR3 is TGTGCCAGCACCTCTCTAGGGGGGGCCGGGGAGCTGTTTTTT. It yields the protein CASTSLGGAGELFF.